The T cell receptor beta chain described here comes from a study of T cells in Graves' hyperthyroidism and ophthalmopathy (dated 2019 in TCRdb). Notes on the research overall: Peripheral blood samples were taken at initial diagnosis, before any treatment was given. The 85 to 100 discovery patients were randomly split 7:3 into training and test sets. The paper reports TCR Vbeta CDR3 sequencing of some 140 peripheral blood samples: approximately 43 ophthalmopathy, under 80 hyperthyroidism and 17 progressor patients. After sampling, hyperthyroidism patients received methimazole starting at 30 mg daily, and ophthalmopathy patients received high-dose intravenous methylprednisolone. In about six Graves' hyperthyroidism patients, the study also compared T-cell repertoires from thyroid tissue with T-cell repertoires from blood. Prospective prediction of ophthalmopathy was tested in an independent validation cohort consisting of some 18 hyperthyroidism patients and more than 15 patients who later progressed to ophthalmopathy. To identify TCR V-J signatures that set the groups apart, the researchers used a discovery cohort of 100 patients, made up of 40 to 45 with Graves' ophthalmopathy and about 60 with stable Graves' hyperthyroidism. Overall study results and their limits: No statistical method was used to fix the sample size in advance, and group allocation was not hidden from the investigators. In validation, the model predicted progression to ophthalmopathy a median of around six months before onset, with over 55% sensitivity and about 75% specificity. A model built on a 13 V-J signature distinguished ophthalmopathy from stable hyperthyroidism, reaching 85% to 90% sensitivity and around 81% specificity in cross-validation and 80%/75% in testing. Most expanded thyroid clonotypes (frequency above 0.001) were also detected in blood, a finding suggesting that blood repertoires may reflect thyroid immune responses.

This clonotype was found many times. Its antigen is not yet known. No base qualities exist here, and no much larger clone lies one base off it. From its cysteine to its phenylalanine, the CDR3 spans 14 amino acids. Of all the DNA, just the CDR3 is kept, 42 bases in frame from base 1. From V the trimming removes 1 base and from J it removes 8 bases, while the gene matches leave 8 bases of the junction unaccounted for. Sequences SGHRS (CDR1) and YFSETQ (CDR2) are obtained from the germline V gene. The TCR beta CDR3 regions were amplified from the RNA transcripts. The first round of RT-PCR for the TCR CDR3 was performed with the HTBI primer set and the Qiagen OneStep RT-PCR kit. A second multiplex PCR round built the libraries, followed by size selection and purification. Paired-end sequencing of the libraries was performed with 100 bp reads on an Illumina HiSeq2000. In the authors' own workflow: SOAPnuke was used to process the raw data, removing reads that contained adapters or uncalled bases, had a mean Phred below 15, or lacked an exact match to the constant primer or identifier. COPE v1.2.5 was used to merge the high-quality paired reads, and each unique nucleotide sequence was defined as a clonotype. MiTCR v1.1 was used to align the clonotypes against IMGT TRBV, TRBD and TRBJ reference segments. Only V-J combinations with frequency above 0.0001, covering 99.2% of repertoires, were analysed. A TCS score was defined as the ratio between F50 (clonal expansion) and ExV (chaos), using BLOSUM62-based TCRdist between CDR3 peptides within each V-J. Welch's t-statistics and random forest reduced roughly 530 V-J features to 13, which were used in a naive Bayes classifier (R e1071). TCRdb reran the public reads through fastp at Q25 and MiXCR, keeping productive beta chains. CDR3 protein sequences are deduplicated, and each keeps its most common genes and DNA. The V and J calls shown here were made by TCRdb, not taken from the authors' results. This sample is represented by approximately 370,000 distinct CDR3 sequences; about 16% of them were singletons. Approximately 29% of the sample is taken by the ten largest.

Stable Graves' hyperthyroidism was defined as the absence of progression to ophthalmopathy over 18 months of follow-up. The hyperthyroidism patients were between 18 and 65 years old and newly diagnosed, with a disease duration of less than 2 months. Exclusion was applied to patients with uncontrolled infections, other autoimmune diseases, pregnancy or lactation. Diagnoses relied on clinical symptoms, serum thyroxine and TRAb, thyroid ultrasound and orbital computed tomography. Ficoll-Paque density gradient centrifugation was used to isolate PBMCs from about 10 ml of fresh peripheral blood. Total RNA was extracted with Trizol reagent, and quality was checked on an Agilent 2100 Bioanalyzer.

This receptor chain uses TRBV5-1 and TRBJ1-2; 7 bases in the middle match TRBD1. Sequencing was carried out using blood. The clonotype was recovered from a woman aged 25 to 39 with Graves' hyperthyroidism. CDR3 reads: CASSLKPGTDGYTF. The sequence in DNA is TGCGCCAGCAGCTTGAAACCTGGGACAGACGGCTACACCTTC.